A single sample gave rise to the 11 T cell receptor beta chains below, sequenced in a study of PD-L1 blockade in urothelial cancer. The time point here: pretreatment peripheral blood. The data were produced by immunoSEQ multiplex PCR, yet TCRdb's version contains in-frame clones alone and is incomplete. The sample has about 57,000 clones, roughly 81% seen once; the top ten hold under 7.5%. Sample: PBMCs, taken around atezolizumab (anti-PD-L1) treatment. The receptor set was obtained from a man aged 70 or older with urothelial cancer.

This sequence joins TRBV6-1 and TRBJ2-5; 8 bases are shared with TRBD2. Germline CDR1 and CDR2: MNHNS and SASEGT. This CDR3 is built from 14 residues. J was trimmed by 5 bases and V by 5 bases; bases with no gene match: 7. The CDR3 region is CASSSGSLGETQYF. CDR3 DNA sequence: TGTGCCAGCAGTAGCGGGAGCCTCGGGGAGACCCAGTACTTC.

The chain has TRBV5-4 and TRBJ1-4, with 9 bases identical to TRBD1. Looked up from germline, CDR1 is SGHNT and CDR2 is YYREEE (reference sequence). The CDR3 extends over 14 amino acids. The trim removed 4 bases at V and 7 bases at J, leaving 5 bases unmatched. The CDR3 nucleotides are TGTGCCAGCAGCCCCGGGACAGGGTTTGAAAAACTGTTTTTT. The encoded protein is CASSPGTGFEKLFF.

This clone qualifies as medium-sized. CDR3 amino acids: CASSSPDRSTEAFF. For the CDR3, the DNA is TGTGCCAGCAGCTCTCCGGACAGAAGTACTGAAGCTTTCTTT. The chain links TRBV9 to TRBJ1-1; D possibly corresponds to TRBD1 (6 bases). Trimming removed 4 bases from V and 5 bases from J, with 15 bases in between. The germline gives CDR1 SGDLS, CDR2 YYNGEE. The CDR3 totals 14 residues.

This chain joins TRBV10-3 and TRBJ1-4; TRBD1 agrees at 9 bases. The CDR3 is 14 amino acids. V shed 7 bases and J 8 bases; nucleotides not matched to a gene: 8. The germline V gene encodes CDR1 ENHRY and CDR2 SYGVKD. The chain's CDR3 is CAIKRDRVEEKLFF. The CDR3 coding sequence is TGTGCCATCAAACGGGACAGGGTGGAAGAAAAACTGTTTTTT.

The chain is built from TRBV6-5 and TRBJ1-3; 8 bases are a match to TRBD1. Trimming took 2 bases from V and 4 from J; bases not matched to a gene: 4. The CDR3 sequence is 15 residues long. CDR1 and CDR2 from the germline V gene are MNHEY and SVGAGI. For the CDR3, the DNA is TGTGCCAGCAGTTACCTTGGACAGGGCGGAAACACCATATATTTT. Its protein is CASSYLGQGGNTIYF.

The chain links TRBV5-4 to TRBJ1-2; weak D call: TRBD1 (5 bases). Trimming removed 4 bases at V and 4 bases at J, with 17 bases between. CDR1 and CDR2 from the germline V gene are SGHNT and YYREEE (reference sequence). The CDR3 runs 15 residues. Written as DNA, the CDR3 is TGTGCCAGCAGCGCCAAGGTCCGGGGGGGCTATGGCTACACCTTC. Residues: CASSAKVRGGYGYTF.

Points on this clone: This same CDR3 is encoded by further DNA sequences in the sample. The gene calls are TRBV9 and TRBJ2-1; the match to TRBD2 covers 7 bases. Trimming removed 2 bases from V and 1 base from J; junction bases left unmatched: 6. This CDR3 is 16 amino acids long. CDR1 is SGDLS, CDR2 YYNGEE, per germline. This CDR3 reads CASSVDSGVSYNEQFF. The CDR3 bases are TGTGCCAGCAGCGTCGACAGCGGGGTATCCTACAATGAGCAGTTCTTC.

The chain employs TRBV11-2 and TRBJ1-5, with TRBD1 as a possible D gene (6 bases). The germline gives CDR1 SGHAT, CDR2 FQNNGV. The ends were cut back, 0 bases at V and 3 bases at J, with 9 bases in the middle. The CDR3 is 15 amino acids. Here the CDR3 reads CASSLDGTPNQPQHF. DNA for the CDR3: TGTGCCAGCAGCTTAGATGGGACACCCAATCAGCCCCAGCATTTT.

The CDR3 coding sequence is TGCGCCAGCAGGGGACAGACGACGCTCATGAACACTGAAGCTTTCTTT. This encodes CASRGQTTLMNTEAFF. The V call is TRBV5-1, the J call TRBJ1-1, with 7 bases that match TRBD1. Germline assignment: CDR1 SGHRS and CDR2 YFSETQ. This CDR3 has 16 amino acids. Unmatched junction bases numbered 10, after V lost 5 bases and J lost 0 bases.

The V and J genes are TRBV11-2 and TRBJ2-5, with no clear D. The germline CDR1 and CDR2 sequences are SGHAT and FQNNGV. V was shortened by 1 base and J by 5 bases, with 14 bases between the two germline ends. CDR3 length: 15 amino acids. CDR3 loop: CASSLGPQAGETQYF. The DNA for the CDR3 is TGTGCCAGCAGCTTAGGGCCCCAGGCAGGCGAGACCCAGTACTTC.

This clone has more than one count but fewer than ten. The J gene is TRBJ1-4, the V gene TRBV2; maybe TRBD1 (5 bases). This CDR3 has 15 residues. Per germline, CDR1 SNHLY and CDR2 FYNNEI. The germline V and J ends were trimmed by 6 bases and 3 bases, with 14 bases remaining between them. The CDR3 nucleotides are TGTGCCAGCAGCCCGCAGGGAACGGCTAATGAAAAACTGTTTTTT. Protein: CASSPQGTANEKLFF.